The sequence of this T cell receptor beta chain was determined in a study of blood T cells in healthy people across ages. General study results and limits: It was not known whether donors were CMV positive (a possible confounder of expanded clonotype changes).

Each of the donors had roughly 10 milliliters of peripheral blood drawn into EDTA-treated Vacutainer tubes. This clonotype was counted between two and nine times. Its antigen is not known. PCR was performed a second time for about 6 to 12 cycles using a sample-barcoded 5' primer and a J-beta primer mix. One entry per CDR3 protein results from TCRdb running MiXCR on the 5' RACE reads. This table holds some 750,000 distinct CDR3 sequences, about 24% found once. The CDR3 spans 16 residues. V shed 6 bases and J shed 0 bases, with 20 bases lying between them. Germline-derived CDR1 and CDR2 are DFQATT and SNEGSKA (reference sequence).

The sequence was collected from a man aged 70 or older in good health. The material sequenced was blood. The chain carries TRBV20-1 and TRBJ2-5; D not certain. Here the CDR3 reads CSANPLLDMHQETQYF. CDR3 nucleotides: TGCAGTGCCAATCCCCTCCTTGACATGCACCAAGAGACCCAGTACTTC.